The sequence of this T cell receptor beta chain was determined in a study of beta chain features in type 1 diabetes. Expressed TCRB transcripts were sequenced, since all the RNA that had been isolated was reverse transcribed. Assay used: immunoSEQ multiplex PCR; TCRdb lists only in-frame clones, some missing. Of roughly 330,000 clones in the sample, approximately 13% were seen once. Points from the study as a whole: All four CD4+ subsets of Type 1 diabetes patients contained TCRB CDR3s that were moderately but significantly shorter.

Comment on this clone: Its matching antigen is unknown.

Sequenced material: naive CD4+ T cells from blood. The sequence derives from a woman aged 18-29 years with type 1 diabetes.

CDR3 bases: TGTGCCAGCAGCCCGACAGGGGGCCACAATCAGCCCCAGCATTTT. This translates into CASSPTGGHNQPQHF. V and J are TRBV7-2 and TRBJ1-5; TRBD1 agrees at 10 bases. This CDR3 is 15 amino acids long. The germline V gene has CDR1 SGHTA and CDR2 FQGNSA. V was pared by 5 bases and J by 3 bases, with 4 bases of the junction left unmatched.